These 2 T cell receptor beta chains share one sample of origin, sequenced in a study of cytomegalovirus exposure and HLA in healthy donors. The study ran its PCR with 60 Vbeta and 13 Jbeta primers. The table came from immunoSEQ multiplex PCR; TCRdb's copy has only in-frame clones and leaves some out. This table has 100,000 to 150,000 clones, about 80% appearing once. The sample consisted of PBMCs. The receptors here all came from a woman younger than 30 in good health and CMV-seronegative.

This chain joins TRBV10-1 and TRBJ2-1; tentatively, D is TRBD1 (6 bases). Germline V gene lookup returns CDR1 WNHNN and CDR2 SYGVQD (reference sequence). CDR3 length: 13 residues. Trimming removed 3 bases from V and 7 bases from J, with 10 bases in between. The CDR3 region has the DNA TGCGCCAGCAGTGAAACAGGGTGGAATGAGCAGTTCTTC. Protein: CASSETGWNEQFF.

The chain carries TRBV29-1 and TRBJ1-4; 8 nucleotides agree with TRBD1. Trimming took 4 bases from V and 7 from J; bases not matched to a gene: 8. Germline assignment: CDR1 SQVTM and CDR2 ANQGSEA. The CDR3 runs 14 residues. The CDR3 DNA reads TGCAGCGTTGCCCCCGGGACAGGCTCTGAAAAACTGTTTTTT. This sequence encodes CSVAPGTGSEKLFF. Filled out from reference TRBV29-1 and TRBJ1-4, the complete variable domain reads SAVISQKPSRDICQRGTSLTIQCQVDSQVTMMFWYRQQPGQSLTLIATANQGSEATYESGFVIDKFPISRPNLTFSTLTVSNMSPEDSSIYLCSVAPGTGSEKLFFGSGTQLSVL.